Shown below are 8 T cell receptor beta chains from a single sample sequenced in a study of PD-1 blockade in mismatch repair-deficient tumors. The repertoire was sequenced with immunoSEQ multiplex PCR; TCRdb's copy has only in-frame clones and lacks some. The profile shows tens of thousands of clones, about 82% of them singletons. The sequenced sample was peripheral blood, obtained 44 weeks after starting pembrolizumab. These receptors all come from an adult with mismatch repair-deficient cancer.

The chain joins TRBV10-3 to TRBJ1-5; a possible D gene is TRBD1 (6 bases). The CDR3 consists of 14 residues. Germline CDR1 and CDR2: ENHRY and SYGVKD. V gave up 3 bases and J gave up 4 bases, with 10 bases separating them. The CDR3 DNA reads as TGTGCCATCAGTGACAGGGGCATTAATCAGCCCCAGCATTTT. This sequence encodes CAISDRGINQPQHF.

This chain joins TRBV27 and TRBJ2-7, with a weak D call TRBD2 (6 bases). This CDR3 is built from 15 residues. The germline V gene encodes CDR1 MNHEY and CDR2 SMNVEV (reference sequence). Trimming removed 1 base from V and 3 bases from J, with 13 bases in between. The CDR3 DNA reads TGTGCCAGCAGTTTATTGGGGACTCTACACTACGAGCAGTACTTC. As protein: CASSLLGTLHYEQYF.

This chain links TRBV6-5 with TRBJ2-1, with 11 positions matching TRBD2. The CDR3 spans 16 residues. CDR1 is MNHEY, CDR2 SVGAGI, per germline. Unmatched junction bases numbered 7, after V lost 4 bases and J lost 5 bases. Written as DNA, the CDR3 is TGTGCCAGCAGTTCCGATGGACTAGCGGGCCACAATGAGCAGTTCTTC. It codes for CASSSDGLAGHNEQFF.

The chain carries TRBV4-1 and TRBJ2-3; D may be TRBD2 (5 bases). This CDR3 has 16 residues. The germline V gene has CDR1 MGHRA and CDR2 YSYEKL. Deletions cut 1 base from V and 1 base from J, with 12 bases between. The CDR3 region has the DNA TGCGCCAGCAGCCAAGGCTGGAGCGGCCGCACAGATACGCAGTATTTT. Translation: CASSQGWSGRTDTQYF.

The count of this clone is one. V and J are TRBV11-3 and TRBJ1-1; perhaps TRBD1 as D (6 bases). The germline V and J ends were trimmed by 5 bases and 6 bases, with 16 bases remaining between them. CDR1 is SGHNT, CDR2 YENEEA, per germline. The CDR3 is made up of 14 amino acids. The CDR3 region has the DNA TGTGCCAGCAGCGGATGGACAGAGCGTTCTGAAGCTTTCTTT. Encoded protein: CASSGWTERSEAFF.

CDR3 protein: CASSSRTGVNIQYF. The CDR3 region has the DNA TGTGCCAGCAGTTCGAGGACAGGCGTGAACATTCAGTACTTC. The rearrangement links TRBV28 to TRBJ2-4; 7 bases align to TRBD1. The CDR3 has 14 amino acids. Trimming at V came to 4 bases and at J to 7 bases, leaving 7 bases not matched to a gene. Germline lookup yields CDR1 MDHEN and CDR2 SYDVKM.

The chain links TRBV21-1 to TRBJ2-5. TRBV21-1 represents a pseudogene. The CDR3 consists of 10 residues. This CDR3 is CASSKGDGYF. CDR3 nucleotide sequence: TGTGCCAGCAGCAAAGGGGACGGGTACTTC.

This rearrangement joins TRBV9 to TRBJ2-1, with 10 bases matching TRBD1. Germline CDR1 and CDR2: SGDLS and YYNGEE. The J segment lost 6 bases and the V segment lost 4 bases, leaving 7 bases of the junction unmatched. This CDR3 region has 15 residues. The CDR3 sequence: CASSPRDRGFNEQFF. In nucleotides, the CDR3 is TGTGCCAGCAGCCCCCGGGACAGGGGTTTCAATGAGCAGTTCTTC. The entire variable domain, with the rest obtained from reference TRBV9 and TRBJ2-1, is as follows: DSGVTQTPKHLITATGQRVTLRCSPRSGDLSVYWYQQSLDQGLQFLIQYYNGEERAKGNILERFSAQQFPDLHSELNLSSLELGDSALYFCASSPRDRGFNEQFFGPGTRLTVL.